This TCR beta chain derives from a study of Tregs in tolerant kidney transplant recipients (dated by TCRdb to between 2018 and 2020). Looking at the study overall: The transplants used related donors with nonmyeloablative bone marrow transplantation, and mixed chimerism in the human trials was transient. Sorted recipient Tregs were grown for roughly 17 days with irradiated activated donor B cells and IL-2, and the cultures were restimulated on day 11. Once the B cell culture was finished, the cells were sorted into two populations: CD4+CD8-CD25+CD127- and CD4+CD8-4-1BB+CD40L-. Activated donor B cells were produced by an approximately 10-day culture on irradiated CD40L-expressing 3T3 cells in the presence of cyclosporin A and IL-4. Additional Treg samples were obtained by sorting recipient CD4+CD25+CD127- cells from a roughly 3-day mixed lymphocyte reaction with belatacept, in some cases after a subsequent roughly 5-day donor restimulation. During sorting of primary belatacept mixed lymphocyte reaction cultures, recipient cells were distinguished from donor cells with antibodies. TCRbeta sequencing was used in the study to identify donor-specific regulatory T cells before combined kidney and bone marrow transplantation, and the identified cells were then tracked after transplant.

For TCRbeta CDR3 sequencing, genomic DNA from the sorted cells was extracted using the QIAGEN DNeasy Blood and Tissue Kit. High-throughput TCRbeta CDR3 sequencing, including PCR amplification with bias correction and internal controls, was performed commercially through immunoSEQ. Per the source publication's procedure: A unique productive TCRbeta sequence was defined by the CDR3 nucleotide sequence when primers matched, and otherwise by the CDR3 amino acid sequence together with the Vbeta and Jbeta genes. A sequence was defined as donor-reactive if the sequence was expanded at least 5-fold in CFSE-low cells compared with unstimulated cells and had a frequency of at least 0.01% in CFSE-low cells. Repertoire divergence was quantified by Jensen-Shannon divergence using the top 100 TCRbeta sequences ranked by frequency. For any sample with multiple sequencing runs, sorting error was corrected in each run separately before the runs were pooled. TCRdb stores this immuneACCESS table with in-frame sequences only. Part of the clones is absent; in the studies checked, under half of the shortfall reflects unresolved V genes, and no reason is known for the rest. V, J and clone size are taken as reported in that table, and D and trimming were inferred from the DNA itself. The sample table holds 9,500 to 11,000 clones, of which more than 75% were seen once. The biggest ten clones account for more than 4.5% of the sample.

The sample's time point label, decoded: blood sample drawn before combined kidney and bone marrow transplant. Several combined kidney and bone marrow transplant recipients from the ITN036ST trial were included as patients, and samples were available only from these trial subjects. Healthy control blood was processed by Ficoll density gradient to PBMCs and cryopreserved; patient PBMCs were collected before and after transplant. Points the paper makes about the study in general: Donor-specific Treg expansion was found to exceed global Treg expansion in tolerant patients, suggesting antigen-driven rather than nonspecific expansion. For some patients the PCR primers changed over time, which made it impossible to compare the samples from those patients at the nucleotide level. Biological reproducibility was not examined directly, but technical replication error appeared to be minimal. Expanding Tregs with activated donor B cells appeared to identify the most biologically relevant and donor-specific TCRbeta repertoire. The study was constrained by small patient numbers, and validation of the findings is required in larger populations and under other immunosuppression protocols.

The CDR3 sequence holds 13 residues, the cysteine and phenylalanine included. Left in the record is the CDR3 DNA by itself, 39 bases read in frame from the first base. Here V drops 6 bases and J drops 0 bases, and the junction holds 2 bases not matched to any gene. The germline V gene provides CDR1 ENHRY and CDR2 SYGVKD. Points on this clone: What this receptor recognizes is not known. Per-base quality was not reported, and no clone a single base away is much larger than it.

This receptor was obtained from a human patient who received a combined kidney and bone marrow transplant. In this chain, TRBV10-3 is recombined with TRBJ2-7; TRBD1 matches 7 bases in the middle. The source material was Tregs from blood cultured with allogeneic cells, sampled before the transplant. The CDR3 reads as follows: CAIRPGGSYEQYF. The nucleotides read TGTGCCATCAGGCCAGGGGGCTCCTACGAGCAGTACTTC.